The 16 T cell receptor beta chains listed next were all sequenced from one sample in a study of blood T cells in healthy people across ages. Primed by a sample-barcoded 5' primer and a J-beta primer mix, a second PCR proceeded for 7 to 11 cycles. TCRdb reprocessed the 5' RACE reads via MiXCR and lists one record per CDR3 protein. This table holds about 2 million distinct CDR3 sequences, roughly 50% found once. The specimen was blood. These receptors originate from a woman aged 35 to 49 in good health.

With regard to this clonotype: A much larger clone sits a single nucleotide away, making a read error possible. The chain uses TRBV11-2 and TRBJ2-7; D gene uncertain. The CDR3 loop spans 14 amino acids. The V and J ends lost 0 bases and 0 bases respectively, with 6 bases between them. Germline assignment: CDR1 SGHAT and CDR2 FQNNGV. The CDR3 here is CASSLESASYEQYF. The CDR3, as DNA: TGTGCCAGCAGCTTAGAGTCGGCCTCCTACGAGCAGTACTTC.

There are a few counts of this clonotype. The gene calls are TRBV5-6 and TRBJ2-1; D is possibly TRBD1 or TRBD2 (5 bases each). This CDR3 spans 15 amino acids. Trimming took off 4 bases at V and 8 bases at J, with 19 bases between the two ends. Germline V gene sequence: CDR1 SGHDT, CDR2 YYEEEE. CDR3 protein: CASSPPQGGDDEQFF. The DNA of the CDR3 is TGTGCCAGCAGCCCACCCCAGGGTGGGGACGATGAGCAGTTCTTC.

This chain joins TRBV6-1 and TRBJ2-2; 8 bases align to TRBD1. In germline, CDR1 is MNHNS, CDR2 SASEGT. The CDR3 length is 15 residues. V dropped 4 bases and J dropped 6; count of bases not matched to a gene: 7. Here the CDR3 reads CASSVIHRGAGELFF. The CDR3 DNA sequence: TGTGCCAGCAGTGTTATCCACAGGGGGGCCGGGGAGCTGTTTTTT.

In the case of this clonotype: A read error is possible here, since a much larger clone lies one base away. This chain joins TRBV11-2 and TRBJ2-7; D might be TRBD1 or TRBD2, each matching 5 bases. The ends were cut back, 0 bases at V and 7 bases at J, with 16 bases in the middle. From germline, CDR1 is SGHAT and CDR2 FQNNGV. This CDR3 is 15 amino acids long. As DNA, the CDR3 is TGTGCCAGCAGCTTAGATGGGGGTAGCTACAATGAGCAGTACTTC. Amino acid sequence: CASSLDGGSYNEQYF.

The rearrangement links TRBV9 to TRBJ2-5; 10 bases match TRBD1. V lost 2 bases, J lost 4 bases, and 11 bases stayed unmatched. In germline, CDR1 is SGDLS, CDR2 YYNGEE. This CDR3 has 17 residues. CDR3 nucleotides: TGTGCCAGCAGCGTCGGGGACAGGGGATATTTGGGAGAGACCCAGTACTTC. Amino acid sequence: CASSVGDRGYLGETQYF.

This clonotype was counted only a few times. The chain employs TRBV4-3 and TRBJ2-7, with 11 nucleotides matching TRBD2. Looked up from germline, CDR1 is LGHNA and CDR2 is YSLEER. V trimming: 4 bases; J trimming: 5 bases; junction bases outside the gene matches: 7. This CDR3 has 15 residues. CDR3 coding DNA: TGCGCCAGCAGCCCGTTAGCGGGGGGGCAGAACGAGCAGTACTTC. It is translated as CASSPLAGGQNEQYF.

For the CDR3, the DNA is TGTGCCAGCAGCTTTGCGGGGGGGCCGGATACGCAGTATTTT. Translating it yields CASSFAGGPDTQYF. The chain joins TRBV7-2 to TRBJ2-3, with TRBD2 matching 9 bases. Germline CDR1 reads SGHTA; CDR2 reads FQGNSA. After removal of 3 bases from V and 6 bases from J, the junction contained 4 bases not matched to a gene. CDR3 size: 14 residues.

The J gene is TRBJ2-1, the V gene TRBV9; either TRBD1 or TRBD2 may supply D (6 bases each). Germline lookup yields CDR1 SGDLS and CDR2 YYNGEE. V was clipped by 0 bases and J by 7 bases, with 17 bases between them. The CDR3 consists of 16 residues. The CDR3 region is CASSVDARGQWNEQFF. CDR3 DNA: TGTGCCAGCAGCGTAGATGCACGGGGGCAATGGAATGAGCAGTTCTTC.

This chain uses TRBV25-1 with TRBJ1-2; D is unclear. The CDR3 runs 12 residues. V was shortened by 6 bases and J by 7 bases, with 12 bases between the two germline ends. Germline CDR1 is MGHDK and CDR2 is SYGVNS. The CDR3 spells CASRPGDGGYTF. CDR3 nucleotide sequence: TGTGCCAGCAGGCCCGGGGATGGTGGCTACACCTTC.

The table lists this clonotype with a few counts. This rearrangement joins TRBV6-5 to TRBJ2-1, with 8 bases aligning to TRBD1. Per germline, CDR1 MNHEY and CDR2 SVGAGI. The CDR3 covers 15 residues. J lost 4 bases, V lost 7 bases, and 9 bases had no gene match. The DNA of the CDR3 is TGTGCCAGCACCCCCGACAGGGGCAGTTACAATGAGCAGTTCTTC. Protein sequence: CASTPDRGSYNEQFF.

The chain recombines TRBV6-5 with TRBJ2-7; possible D gene TRBD2, 5 bases. The DNA end is more similar to TRBJ2-5, so the J call may be wrong. The CDR3 is made up of 14 amino acids. Germline CDR1 is MNHEY and CDR2 is SVGAGI. The CDR3 bases are TGTGCCAGCAGTTACGTGGGAGACGTGGGGACCCAGTACTTC. Its translation: CASSYVGDVGTQYF.

The chain has TRBV4-1 and TRBJ1-2, with no clear D. Germline-derived CDR1 and CDR2 are MGHRA and YSYEKL. The CDR3 is 15 amino acids. Trimming removed 1 base from V and 0 bases from J, with 9 bases in between. The CDR3 loop is CASSQVQAANYGYTF. The CDR3 DNA is TGCGCCAGCAGCCAAGTTCAAGCAGCTAACTATGGCTACACCTTC.

J is TRBJ2-4 and V is TRBV9; 12 bases align to TRBD2. The J call is uncertain, as TRBJ2-5 better fits the DNA end. Germline loops: CDR1 SGDLS, CDR2 YYNGEE. The CDR3 extends over 17 amino acids. CDR3 coding DNA: TGTGCCAGCAGCGTAGCTGCCCTAGCGGGGGGGAAAGAGACCCAGTACTTC. Translating gives CASSVAALAGGKETQYF.

V gene TRBV28 combines with J gene TRBJ2-7; 9 nucleotides agree with TRBD2. The J call may be incorrect, as the DNA end agrees better with TRBJ2-5. The CDR3 length is 15 residues. CDR1 and CDR2 (germline): MDHEN, SYDVKM. The CDR3 region is CASGPGTSIRETQYF. CDR3 DNA: TGTGCCAGCGGCCCCGGGACTAGCATCCGGGAGACCCAGTACTTC.

The chain employs TRBV7-2 and TRBJ1-1, with a weak D call TRBD1 (5 bases). Germline-derived CDR1 and CDR2 are SGHTA and FQGNSA. The CDR3 loop spans 15 amino acids. Between the trimmed V and J ends, which lost 2 bases and 5 bases, there was a span of 15 bases. The CDR3 DNA is TGTGCCAGCAGCTTACGTACAGACCCAGGGACTGAAGCTTTCTTT. As protein: CASSLRTDPGTEAFF.

This clonotype turned up a few times. This CDR3 is CASSLRGAVLDEQYF. In DNA, the CDR3 is TGTGCCAGCAGTTTACGAGGGGCGGTACTGGACGAGCAGTACTTC. This chain joins TRBV28 and TRBJ2-7; either TRBD1 or TRBD2 may fit D (5 bases each). The germline gives CDR1 MDHEN, CDR2 SYDVKM. Trimming left V 2 bases short and J 5 bases short, with 16 bases between. CDR3 length: 15 residues.